This TCR beta chain was identified in a study of blood T cells in healthy people across ages. Whole-study context: T cells yielded about one barcoded beta molecule per two cells through template switching.

In the case of this clonotype: The antigen is unknown. The junction departs from the called germline gene at one end, perhaps through a read error.

Broader study findings: Among long-lived donors, naive CD4+ cells were more numerous and diversity higher than in aged donors. Older age went with lower TCR beta diversity per million T cells, in a roughly linear way.

Germline loops: CDR1 DFQATT, CDR2 SNEGSKA (reference sequence). CDR3 size: 12 residues. A J-beta primer mix and a sample-barcoded 5' primer were used in a second PCR of about 7 to 11 cycles. TCRdb ran MiXCR on the 5' RACE reads and lists one entry per CDR3 protein. This table has roughly 1.7 million distinct CDR3 sequences, 34% appearing once. This chain connects TRBV20-1 to TRBJ2-1, with TRBD2 matching 11 bases. The clonotype originates from a woman in her 30s in good health. The sample was blood. The CDR3 nucleotides are TGCAGTGCCACTAGCGGGAGTAATGAGCGGTTCTTC. It encodes CSATSGSNERFF.